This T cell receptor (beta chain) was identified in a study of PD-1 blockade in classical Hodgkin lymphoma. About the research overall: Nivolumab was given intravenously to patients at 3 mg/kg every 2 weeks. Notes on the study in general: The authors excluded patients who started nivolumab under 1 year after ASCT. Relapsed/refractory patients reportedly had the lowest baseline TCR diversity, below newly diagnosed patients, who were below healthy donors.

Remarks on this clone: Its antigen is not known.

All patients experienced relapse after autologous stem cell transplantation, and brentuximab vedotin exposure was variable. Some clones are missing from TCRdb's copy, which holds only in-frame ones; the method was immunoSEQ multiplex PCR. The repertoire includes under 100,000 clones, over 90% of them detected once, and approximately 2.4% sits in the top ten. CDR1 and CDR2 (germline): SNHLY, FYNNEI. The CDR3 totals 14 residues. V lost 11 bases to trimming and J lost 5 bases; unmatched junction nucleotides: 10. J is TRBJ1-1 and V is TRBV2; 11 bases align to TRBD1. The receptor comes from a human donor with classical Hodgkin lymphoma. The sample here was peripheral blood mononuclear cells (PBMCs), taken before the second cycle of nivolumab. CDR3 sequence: CAGILGQGGTEAFF. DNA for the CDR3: TGTGCCGGCATCTTGGGACAGGGGGGGACTGAAGCTTTCTTT.